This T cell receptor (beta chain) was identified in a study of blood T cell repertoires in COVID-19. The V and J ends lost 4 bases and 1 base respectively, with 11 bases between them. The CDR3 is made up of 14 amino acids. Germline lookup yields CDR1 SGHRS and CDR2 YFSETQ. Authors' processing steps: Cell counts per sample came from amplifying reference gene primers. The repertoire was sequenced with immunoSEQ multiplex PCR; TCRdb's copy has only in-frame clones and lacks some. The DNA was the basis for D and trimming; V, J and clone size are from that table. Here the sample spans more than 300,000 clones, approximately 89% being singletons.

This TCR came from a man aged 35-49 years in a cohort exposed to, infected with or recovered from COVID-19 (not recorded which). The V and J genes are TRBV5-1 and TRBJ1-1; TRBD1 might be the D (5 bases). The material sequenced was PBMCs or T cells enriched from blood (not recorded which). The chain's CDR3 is CASSGAISNTEAFF. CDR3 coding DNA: TGCGCCAGCAGCGGGGCGATCTCGAACACTGAAGCTTTCTTT.